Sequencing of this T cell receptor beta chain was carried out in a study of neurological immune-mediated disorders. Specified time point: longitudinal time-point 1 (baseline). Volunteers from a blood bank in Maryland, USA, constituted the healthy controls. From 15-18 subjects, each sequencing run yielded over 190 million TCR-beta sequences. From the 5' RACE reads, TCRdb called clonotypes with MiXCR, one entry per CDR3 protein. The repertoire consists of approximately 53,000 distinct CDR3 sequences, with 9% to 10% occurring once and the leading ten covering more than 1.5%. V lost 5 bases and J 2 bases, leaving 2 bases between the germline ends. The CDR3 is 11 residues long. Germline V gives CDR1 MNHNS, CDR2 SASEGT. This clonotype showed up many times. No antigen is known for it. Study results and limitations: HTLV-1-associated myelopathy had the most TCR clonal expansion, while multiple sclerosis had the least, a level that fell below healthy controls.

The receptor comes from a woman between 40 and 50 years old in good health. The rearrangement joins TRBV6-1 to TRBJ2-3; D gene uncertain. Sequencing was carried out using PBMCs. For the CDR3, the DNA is TGTGCCAGCAGTAACACAGATACGCAGTATTTT. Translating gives CASSNTDTQYF.